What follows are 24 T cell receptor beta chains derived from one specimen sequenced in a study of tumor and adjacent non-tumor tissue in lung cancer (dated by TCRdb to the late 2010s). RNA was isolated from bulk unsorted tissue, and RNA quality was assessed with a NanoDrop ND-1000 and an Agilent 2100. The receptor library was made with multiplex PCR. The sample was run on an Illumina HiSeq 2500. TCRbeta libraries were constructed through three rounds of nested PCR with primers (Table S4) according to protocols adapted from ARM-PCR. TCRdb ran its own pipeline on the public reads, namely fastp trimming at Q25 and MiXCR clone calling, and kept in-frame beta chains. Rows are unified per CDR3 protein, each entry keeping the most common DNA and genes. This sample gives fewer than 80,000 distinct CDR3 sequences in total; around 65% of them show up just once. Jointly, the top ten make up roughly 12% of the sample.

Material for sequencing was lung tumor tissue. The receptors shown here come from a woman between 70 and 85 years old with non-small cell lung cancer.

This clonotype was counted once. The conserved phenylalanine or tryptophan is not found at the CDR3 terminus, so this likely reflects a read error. CDR3 coding DNA: TGCAGCGTTAAGATAGAGGGTTCGGATGAGCAGTTCTTA. Translating it yields CSVKIEGSDEQFL. V usage is TRBV29-1 and J usage is TRBJ2-1; the D gene is possibly TRBD2 (5 bases). CDR1 and CDR2 from the germline V gene are SQVTM and ANQGSEA. V was trimmed by 5 bases and J by 8 bases, leaving 16 bases between them. The CDR3 runs to 13 residues.

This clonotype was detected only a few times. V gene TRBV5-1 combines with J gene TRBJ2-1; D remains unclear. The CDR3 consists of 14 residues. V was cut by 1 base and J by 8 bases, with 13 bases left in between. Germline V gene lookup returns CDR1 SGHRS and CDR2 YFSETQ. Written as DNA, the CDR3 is TGCGCCAGCAGCTTGAGTCCAGTTACTGATGAGCAGTTCTTC. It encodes CASSLSPVTDEQFF.

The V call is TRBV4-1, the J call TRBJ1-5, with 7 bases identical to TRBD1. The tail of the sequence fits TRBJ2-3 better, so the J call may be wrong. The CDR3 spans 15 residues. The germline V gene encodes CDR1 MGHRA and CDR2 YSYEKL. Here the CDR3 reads CASSQEETGIQSQYF. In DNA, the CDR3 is TGCGCCAGCAGCCAAGAGGAGACAGGGATTCAGTCCCAGTATTTT.

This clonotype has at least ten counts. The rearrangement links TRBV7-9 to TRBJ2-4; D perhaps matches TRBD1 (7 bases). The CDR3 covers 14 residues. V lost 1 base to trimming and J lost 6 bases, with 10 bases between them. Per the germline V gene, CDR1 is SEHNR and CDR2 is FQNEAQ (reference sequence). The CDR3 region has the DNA TGTGCCAGCAGCTTAGATCAGGGGGGAAACATTCAGTACTTC. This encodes CASSLDQGGNIQYF.

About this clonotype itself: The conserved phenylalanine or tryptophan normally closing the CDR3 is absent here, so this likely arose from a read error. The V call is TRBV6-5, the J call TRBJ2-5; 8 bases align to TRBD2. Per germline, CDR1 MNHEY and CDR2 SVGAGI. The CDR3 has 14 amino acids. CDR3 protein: CASGFPSGWEIQYL. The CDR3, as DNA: TGTGCCAGTGGTTTCCCTAGCGGGTGGGAGATCCAGTACTTA.

CDR3 residues: CASSPGARSGNTIYF. CDR3 in DNA: TGTGCCAGCTCACCAGGGGCTCGCTCTGGAAACACCATATATTTT. This rearrangement joins TRBV18 to TRBJ1-3, with D maybe TRBD1 (5 bases). The CDR3 spans 15 residues. Deletions cut 2 bases from V and 0 bases from J, with 8 bases between. Germline V lookup: CDR1 KGHSH, CDR2 LQKENI. The full variable domain, completed using reference TRBV18 and TRBJ1-3, is NAGVMQNPRHLVRRRGQEARLRCSPMKGHSHVYWYRQLPEEGLKFMVYLQKENIIDESGMPKERFSAEFPKEGPSILRIQQVVRGDSAAYFCASSPGARSGNTIYFGEGSWLTVV.

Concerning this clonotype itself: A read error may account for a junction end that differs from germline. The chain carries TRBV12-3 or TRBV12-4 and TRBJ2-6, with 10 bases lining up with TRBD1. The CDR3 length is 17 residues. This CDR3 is CASSLGQGVSGPNVLIF. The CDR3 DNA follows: TGTGCCAGCAGCCTAGGACAGGGGGTATCTGGGCCCAACGTCCTGATTTTC.

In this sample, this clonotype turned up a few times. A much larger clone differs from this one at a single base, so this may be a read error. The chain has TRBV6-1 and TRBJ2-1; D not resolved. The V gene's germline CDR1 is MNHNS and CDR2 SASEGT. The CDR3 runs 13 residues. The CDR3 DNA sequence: TGTGTCTGCATGGGTCCACTTAACAATGAGCAGTTCTTC. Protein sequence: CVCMGPLNNEQFF.

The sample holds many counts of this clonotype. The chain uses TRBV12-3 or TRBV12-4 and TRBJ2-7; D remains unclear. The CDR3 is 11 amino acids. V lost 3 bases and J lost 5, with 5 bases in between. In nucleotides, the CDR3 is TGTGCCAGCAGTTTCTGGGACGAGCAGTACTTC. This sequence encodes CASSFWDEQYF.

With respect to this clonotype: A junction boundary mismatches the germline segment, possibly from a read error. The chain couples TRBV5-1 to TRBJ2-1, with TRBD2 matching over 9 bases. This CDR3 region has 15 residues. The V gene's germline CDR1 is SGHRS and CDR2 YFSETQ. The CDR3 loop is CANSGVAGAPNEQLF. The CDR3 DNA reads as TGCGCCAACAGCGGGGTAGCGGGAGCCCCCAATGAGCAGTTATTC.

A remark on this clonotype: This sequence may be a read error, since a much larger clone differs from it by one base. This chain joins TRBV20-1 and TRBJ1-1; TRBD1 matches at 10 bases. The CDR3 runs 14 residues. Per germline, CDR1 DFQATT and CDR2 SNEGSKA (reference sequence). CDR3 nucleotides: TGCAGTGCAATAGGGACAGGGGTGAACACTGAAGGTTTCTTT. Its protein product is CSAIGTGVNTEGFF.

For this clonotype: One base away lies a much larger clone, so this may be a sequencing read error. Written as DNA, the CDR3 is TGCAGTGCTAGAGTTAGGGGACAGGGGTATTCTTACGAGCAGTACTTC. This translates into CSARVRGQGYSYEQYF. This chain connects TRBV20-1 to TRBJ2-7; 10 bases align to TRBD1. Trimming at V came to 1 base and at J to 4 bases, leaving 10 bases not matched to a gene. The CDR3 sequence is 16 residues long. Germline CDR1 reads DFQATT; CDR2 reads SNEGSKA (reference sequence).

CDR3 amino acids: CASTLEGGSGLNEKLFF. In DNA, the CDR3 is TGCGCCAGCACTTTGGAAGGCGGCTCGGGGCTGAATGAAAAACTGTTTTTT. The V gene is TRBV23-1, the J gene TRBJ1-4, with D possibly being TRBD1 (5 bases). TRBV23-1 is filed as an ORF, its function uncertain. Trimming removed 7 bases at V and 5 bases at J, with 23 bases between. This CDR3 region has 17 residues.

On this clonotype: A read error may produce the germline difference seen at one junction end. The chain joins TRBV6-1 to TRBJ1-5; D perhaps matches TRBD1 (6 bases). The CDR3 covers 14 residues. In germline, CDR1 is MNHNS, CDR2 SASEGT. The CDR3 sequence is CASNVSRDNQPKHF. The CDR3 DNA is TGTGCCAGCAATGTCTCCAGGGACAATCAGCCCAAGCATTTT.

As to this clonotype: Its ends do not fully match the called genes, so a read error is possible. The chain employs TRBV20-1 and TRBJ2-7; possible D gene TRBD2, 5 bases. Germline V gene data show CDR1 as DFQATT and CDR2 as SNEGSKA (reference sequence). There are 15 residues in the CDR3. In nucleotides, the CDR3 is TGCAGTGCCGACCCGCGGGTAAAAGCCACCTACAAGCAGTATTTC. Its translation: CSADPRVKATYKQYF.

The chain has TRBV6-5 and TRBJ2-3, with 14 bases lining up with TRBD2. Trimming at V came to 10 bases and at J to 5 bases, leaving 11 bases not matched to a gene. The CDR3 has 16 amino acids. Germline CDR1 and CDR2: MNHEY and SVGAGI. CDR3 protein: CATRWGLAGVIDTQYF. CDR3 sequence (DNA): TGTGCCACCAGATGGGGACTAGCGGGAGTCATAGATACGCAGTATTTT.

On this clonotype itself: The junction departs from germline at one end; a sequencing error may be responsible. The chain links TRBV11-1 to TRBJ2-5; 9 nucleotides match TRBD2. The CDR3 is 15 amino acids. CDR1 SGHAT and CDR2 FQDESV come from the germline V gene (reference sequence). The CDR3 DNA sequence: TGTGCCAGCAGCTTAAAGGCGGGAGGGCAAGGGACCCAGTGCTTC. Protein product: CASSLKAGGQGTQCF.

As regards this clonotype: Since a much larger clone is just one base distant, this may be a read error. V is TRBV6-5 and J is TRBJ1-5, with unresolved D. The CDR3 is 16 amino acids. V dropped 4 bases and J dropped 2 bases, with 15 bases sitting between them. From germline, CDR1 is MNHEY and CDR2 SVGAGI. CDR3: CASSSLGRRGNQPQHF. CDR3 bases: TGTGCCAGCAGTTCTCTGGGGAGAAGGGGCAATCAGCCCCAGCATTTT.

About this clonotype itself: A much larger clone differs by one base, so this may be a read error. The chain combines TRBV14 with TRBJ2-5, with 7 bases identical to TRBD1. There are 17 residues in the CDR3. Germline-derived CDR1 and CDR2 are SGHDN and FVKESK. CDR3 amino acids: CARSQDLNRGSIGTQYF. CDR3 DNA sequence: TGTGCCAGGAGCCAAGATCTGAACAGGGGATCGATCGGGACCCAGTACTTC.

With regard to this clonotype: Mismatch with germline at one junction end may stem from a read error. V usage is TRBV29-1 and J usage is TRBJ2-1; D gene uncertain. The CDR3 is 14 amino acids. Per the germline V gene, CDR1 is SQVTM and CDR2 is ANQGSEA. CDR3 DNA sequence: TGCACCGTTGTCGATAGCATATCCTACAATGAGCAGTTCTTC. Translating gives CTVVDSISYNEQFF.

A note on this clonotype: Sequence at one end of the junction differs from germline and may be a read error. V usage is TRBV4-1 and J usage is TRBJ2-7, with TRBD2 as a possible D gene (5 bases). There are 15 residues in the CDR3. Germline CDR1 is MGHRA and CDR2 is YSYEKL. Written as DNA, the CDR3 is TGCGCCTGCAGCCAAGGAGAGGGTGATGAGTACGAGCAGTACTTC. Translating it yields CACSQGEGDEYEQYF.

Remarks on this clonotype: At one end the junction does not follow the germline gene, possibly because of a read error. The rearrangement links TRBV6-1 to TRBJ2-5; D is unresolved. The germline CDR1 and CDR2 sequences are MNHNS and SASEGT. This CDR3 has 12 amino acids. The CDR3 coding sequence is TGTACCAGTACCCCCCCTTCGGAGACCCAGTACTTC. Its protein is CTSTPPSETQYF.

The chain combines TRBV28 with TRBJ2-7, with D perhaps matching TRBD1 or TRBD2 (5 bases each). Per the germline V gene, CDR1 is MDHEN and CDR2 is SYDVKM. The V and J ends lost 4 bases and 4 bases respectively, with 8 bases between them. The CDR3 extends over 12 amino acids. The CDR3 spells CASSWGYYEQYF. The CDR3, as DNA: TGTGCCAGCAGTTGGGGGTATTACGAGCAGTACTTC.

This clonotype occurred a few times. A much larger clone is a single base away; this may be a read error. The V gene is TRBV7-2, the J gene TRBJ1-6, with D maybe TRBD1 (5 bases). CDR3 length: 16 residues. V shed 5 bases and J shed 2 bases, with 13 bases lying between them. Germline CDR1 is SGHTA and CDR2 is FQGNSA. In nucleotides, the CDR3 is TGTGCCAGCAGCCCCTCCCGGGGCCCCTATAATTCACCCCTCCACTTT. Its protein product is CASSPSRGPYNSPLHF.